The 20 T cell receptor beta chains given below trace back to one sample, sequenced in a study of blood T cell repertoires in COVID-19. Assay: immunoSEQ multiplex PCR; the TCRdb copy retains only in-frame clones and omits some. The sample records 200,000 to 250,000 clones, roughly 80% being singletons. Sequencing used peripheral blood. The receptor set was obtained from a woman aged 18-30 years with acute or convalescent COVID-19.

This chain uses TRBV6-5 with TRBJ1-2, with 7 positions matching TRBD1. Per the germline V gene, CDR1 is MNHEY and CDR2 is SVGAGI. The length of the CDR3 is 13 residues. The V gene end was trimmed by 6 bases and the J gene end by 5 bases; junction bases not matched to a gene: 6. The CDR3 here is CASRGQNIYGYTF. Here the CDR3 DNA reads TGTGCCAGCAGGGGACAGAATATATATGGCTACACCTTC.

The chain joins TRBV6-2 or TRBV6-3 to TRBJ2-1, with 12 positions matching TRBD2. The germline V gene encodes CDR1 MNHEY and CDR2 SVGEGT. This CDR3 comprises 18 residues. Germline trimming cut 0 bases from V and 2 bases from J; bases unmatched to any gene: 5. This CDR3 reads CASSYSPLAGGPYNEQFF. The CDR3 region has the DNA TGTGCCAGCAGTTACTCGCCGCTAGCGGGAGGGCCCTACAATGAGCAGTTCTTC.

The J gene is TRBJ1-1, the V gene TRBV19, with D possibly matching TRBD1 (6 bases). This CDR3 is built from 17 residues. Germline assignment: CDR1 LNHDA and CDR2 SQIVND (reference sequence). With 2 bases removed from V and 2 bases from J, the gap between germline ends came to 18 bases. In DNA form, the CDR3 reads TGTGCCAGTAGTATATTAGGGGGATGGTGGGTTAACACTGAAGCTTTCTTT. It yields the protein CASSILGGWWVNTEAFF. Looking up the rest from reference TRBV19 and TRBJ1-1 gives the full variable domain: DGGITQSPKYLFRKEGQNVTLSCEQNLNHDAMYWYRQDPGQGLRLIYYSQIVNDFQKGDIAEGYSVSREKKESFPLTVTSAQKNPTAFYLCASSILGGWWVNTEAFFGQGTRLTVV.

J is TRBJ2-5 and V is TRBV5-6; D not resolved. Germline V gene sequence: CDR1 SGHDT, CDR2 YYEEEE. Trimming pared 2 bases from V and 5 bases from J, leaving 4 bases between. This CDR3 has 11 residues. CDR3 region: CASSFEETQYF. As DNA, the CDR3 is TGTGCCAGCAGCTTTGAGGAGACCCAGTACTTC.

This clone occurred once. This chain joins TRBV19 and TRBJ1-6, with D perhaps TRBD1 (5 bases). The germline CDR1 and CDR2 sequences are LNHDA and SQIVND (reference sequence). This CDR3 spans 15 amino acids. The V end was cut by 5 bases, the J end by 9 bases, with 17 bases between. CDR3 sequence: CASSVHQGNGSPLHF. The CDR3 region has the DNA TGTGCCAGTAGTGTCCATCAGGGTAATGGTTCACCCCTCCACTTT.

V is TRBV18 and J is TRBJ1-5, with 10 bases identical to TRBD1. Germline V gives CDR1 KGHSH, CDR2 LQKENI. The CDR3 is 16 residues long. The trim removed 0 bases at V and 6 bases at J, leaving 5 bases unmatched. The CDR3 sequence: CASSPPLGQGGQPQHF. As DNA, the CDR3 is TGTGCCAGCTCACCACCGTTAGGACAGGGGGGTCAGCCCCAGCATTTT.

This rearrangement joins TRBV11-3 to TRBJ2-7, with 12 bases fitting TRBD2. Losses at the gene ends were 1 base for V and 4 bases for J; bases not matched to a gene: 17. The CDR3 totals 20 residues. Germline loops: CDR1 SGHNT, CDR2 YENEEA. CDR3 bases: TGTGCCAGCAGCTTAGGACTAGCGGGAGAGGTTGTTCCCACACCTTACGAGCAGTACTTC. This encodes CASSLGLAGEVVPTPYEQYF.

The chain uses TRBV3-1 (or the pseudogene TRBV3-2) and TRBJ1-1, with D unclear. Germline V CDR1 and CDR2: LGHDT, YNNKEL (reference sequence). The V and J ends lost 1 base and 7 bases respectively, with 7 bases between them. This CDR3 has 12 residues. CDR3 bases: TGTGCCAGCAGCCAAGCGAGCGGTGAAGCTTTCTTT. Encoded protein: CASSQASGEAFF.

This chain connects TRBV9 to TRBJ1-1, with TRBD1 matching over 8 bases. The germline CDR1 and CDR2 sequences are SGDLS and YYNGEE. The CDR3 sequence is 13 residues long. Trimming took 3 bases from V and 5 from J; bases not matched to a gene: 3. The CDR3 DNA reads TGTGCCAGCAGCGGGCAGGGGGCGACTGAAGCTTTCTTT. Its protein is CASSGQGATEAFF.

The chain is built from TRBV25-1 and TRBJ1-4; TRBD1 agrees at 9 bases. This CDR3 region has 16 residues. CDR1 and CDR2 from the germline V gene are MGHDK and SYGVNS. Trimming took 2 bases from V and 5 from J; bases not matched to a gene: 6. CDR3 sequence (DNA): TGTGCCAGCAGTGAAAAGGGACAGGGAACGAATGAAAAACTGTTTTTT. This codes for CASSEKGQGTNEKLFF.

This rearrangement joins TRBV18 to TRBJ2-1, with D possibly being TRBD1 (6 bases). CDR1 KGHSH and CDR2 LQKENI come from the germline V gene. V lost 3 bases and J 5 bases, leaving 14 bases between the germline ends. The CDR3 is 15 amino acids. CDR3 DNA sequence: TGTGCCAGCTCACCTACAGGGAGAGGTAACAATGAGCAGTTCTTC. Amino acid sequence: CASSPTGRGNNEQFF.

The rearrangement uses TRBV7-9 and TRBJ1-1, with D perhaps matching TRBD1 (6 bases). The germline gives CDR1 SEHNR, CDR2 FQNEAQ (reference sequence). V was shortened by 5 bases and J by 0 bases, with 16 bases between the two germline ends. The CDR3 covers 16 residues. The CDR3 spells CASSPSGGHLNTEAFF. DNA for the CDR3: TGTGCCAGCAGCCCGTCCGGGGGGCATCTGAACACTGAAGCTTTCTTT.

The V gene is TRBV4-3, the J gene TRBJ1-2; 8 nucleotides match TRBD1. V gave up 0 bases and J gave up 2 bases; unmatched junction bases: 5. Germline V CDR1 and CDR2: LGHNA, YSLEER. The CDR3 totals 16 residues. CDR3 region: CASSQDLWTGNYGYTF. In DNA form, the CDR3 reads TGCGCCAGCAGCCAAGATCTTTGGACAGGGAACTATGGCTACACCTTC.

The V gene is TRBV2, the J gene TRBJ2-2, with a tentative D call TRBD2 (7 bases). The CDR3 has 12 residues. Germline values: CDR1 SNHLY, CDR2 FYNNEI. Trimming left V 6 bases short and J 6 bases short, with 8 bases between. In DNA, the CDR3 is TGTGCCAGCAGGGGGGGGCCCGGGGAGCTGTTTTTT. Its translation: CASRGGPGELFF.

The chain employs TRBV2 and TRBJ2-1, with D uncertain. Germline assignment: CDR1 SNHLY and CDR2 FYNNEI. V lost 6 bases and J 7 bases, leaving 10 bases between the germline ends. CDR3 length equals 12 residues. This CDR3 is CASSQAVNEQFF. CDR3 DNA: TGTGCCAGCAGCCAAGCTGTTAATGAGCAGTTCTTC. The whole variable domain, filled in from reference TRBV2 and TRBJ2-1, reads EPEVTQTPSHQVTQMGQEVILRCVPISNHLYFYWYRQILGQKVEFLVSFYNNEISEKSEIFDDQFSVERPDGSNFTLKIRSTKLEDSAMYFCASSQAVNEQFFGPGTRLTVL.

The rearrangement joins TRBV24-1 to TRBJ2-7, with TRBD1 identical over 10 bases. The length of the CDR3 is 15 residues. Trimming removed 5 bases from V and 1 base from J; junction bases left unmatched: 4. From germline, CDR1 is KGHDR and CDR2 SFDVKD. The CDR3 spells CATSAWGQGSYEQYF. In DNA, the CDR3 is TGTGCCACCAGTGCCTGGGGACAGGGGTCCTACGAGCAGTACTTC.

The V gene is TRBV28, the J gene TRBJ2-7; 9 bases align to TRBD2. V shed 6 bases, J shed 5 bases, and the junction held 11 bases outside the gene matches. This CDR3 contains 15 residues. Germline CDR1 and CDR2: MDHEN and SYDVKM. CDR3 sequence: CASSRAGTSFNEQYF. For the CDR3, the DNA is TGTGCCAGCAGCAGGGCCGGGACTAGCTTCAACGAGCAGTACTTC.

The J gene is TRBJ2-7, the V gene TRBV5-1; D unresolved. Germline values: CDR1 SGHRS, CDR2 YFSETQ. V lost 4 bases to trimming and J lost 0 bases, with 8 bases between them. The CDR3 covers 13 residues. The chain's CDR3 is CASSLDNSYEQYF. CDR3 DNA sequence: TGCGCCAGCAGCCTTGACAACTCCTACGAGCAGTACTTC.

The rearrangement uses TRBV5-6 and TRBJ1-5; D might be TRBD1 (6 bases). Trimming cost V 4 bases and J 6 bases, with 14 bases left between them. This CDR3 comprises 14 residues. Germline CDR1 SGHDT, CDR2 YYEEEE. The CDR3 sequence is CASSPWGGGQPQHF. CDR3 nucleotides: TGTGCCAGCAGCCCGTGGGGGGGCGGTCAGCCCCAGCATTTT. Variable domain in full (rest from reference TRBV5-6 and TRBJ1-5): DAGVTQSPTHLIKTRGQQVTLRCSPKSGHDTVSWYQQALGQGPQFIFQYYEEEERQRGNFPDRFSGHQFPNYSSELNVNALLLGDSALYLCASSPWGGGQPQHFGDGTRLSIL.

The chain couples TRBV11-2 to TRBJ2-1; 8 nucleotides agree with TRBD2. The germline V gene encodes CDR1 SGHAT and CDR2 FQNNGV. The CDR3 spans 16 residues. V was clipped by 1 base and J by 0 bases; unmatched bases: 2. The CDR3 nucleotides are TGTGCCAGCAGCTTAGCGGGAGGGATCTCCTACAATGAGCAGTTCTTC. Its protein is CASSLAGGISYNEQFF.